Listed below are T cell receptor beta chains from one sample, sequenced in a study of blood T cell repertoires in COVID-19. TCRdb's copy holds only in-frame clones and misses some; the assay was immunoSEQ multiplex PCR. The data contain about 200,000 clones, roughly 79% of them seen just once; the ten biggest clones take up about 9.8%. Sequencing was done on a sample of PBMCs or T cells enriched from blood (not recorded which). The source of these receptors is a woman between 45 and 60 years old with acute COVID-19. The CDR3 runs from the conserved cysteine through the conserved F or W. The D gene is left open where the match is weak. The size field is filled for only some rows; it gives once, few, many or a size class.

CDR3: CASSLQGAPNYGYTF; DNA: TGTGCCAGCAGCCTACAGGGGGCCCCCAACTATGGCTACACCTTC; J: TRBJ1-2; V: TRBV7-2; size: .; D: TRBD1
CDR3: CASSQYGTVNEKLFF; DNA: TGTGCCAGCAGCCAATACGGGACAGTTAATGAAAAACTGTTTTTT; J: TRBJ1-4; V: TRBV7-3; size: once; D: TRBD1
CDR3: CASSYPIQTSGSYNEQFF; DNA: TGTGCCAGCAGTTACCCAATTCAGACTAGCGGGAGTTACAATGAGCAGTTCTTC; J: TRBJ2-1; V: TRBV6-2/TRBV6-3; size: .; D: TRBD2
CDR3: CASSLSDRATYEQYF; DNA: TGTGCCAGCAGCCTTAGTGACAGGGCCACCTACGAGCAGTACTTC; J: TRBJ2-7; V: TRBV11-2; size: once; D: TRBD1
CDR3: CASSQVLDREQYF; DNA: TGTGCCAGCAGCCAAGTTCTAGACCGCGAGCAGTACTTC; J: TRBJ2-7; V: TRBV3-1/TRBV3-2; size: .; D: .
CDR3: CASSLTGSEQYF; DNA: TGTGCCAGCAGCCTAACAGGGAGCGAGCAGTACTTC; J: TRBJ2-7; V: TRBV7-9; size: .; D: .
CDR3: CASSPRQGAGNTIYF; DNA: TGTGCCAGCAGCCCAAGACAGGGGGCGGGAAACACCATATATTTT; J: TRBJ1-3; V: TRBV11-2; size: .; D: TRBD1
CDR3: CASRLAGGYNEQFF; DNA: TGTGCCAGTAGGTTAGCGGGGGGATACAATGAGCAGTTCTTC; J: TRBJ2-1; V: TRBV19; size: .; D: TRBD2
CDR3: CASSPAGDLSYEQYF; DNA: TGTGCCAGCTCACCAGCGGGAGATTTATCCTACGAGCAGTACTTC; J: TRBJ2-7; V: TRBV18; size: .; D: TRBD2
CDR3: CASKGSGSSYNEQFF; DNA: TGTGCCAGTAAGGGAAGCGGAAGCTCCTACAATGAGCAGTTCTTC; J: TRBJ2-1; V: TRBV19; size: .; D: .
CDR3: CATSRAQGNGYTF; DNA: TGTGCCACCAGCAGAGCCCAGGGGAATGGCTACACCTTC; J: TRBJ1-2; V: TRBV15; size: .; D: .
CDR3: CASSLQGGATDTQYF; DNA: TGTGCCAGCAGCCTCCAAGGGGGAGCGACAGATACGCAGTATTTT; J: TRBJ2-3; V: TRBV7-2; size: .; D: .
CDR3: CANSRDRGSDSPLHF; DNA: TGTGCTAACAGCCGGGACAGGGGTAGTGATTCACCCCTCCACTTT; J: TRBJ1-6; V: TRBV28; size: .; D: TRBD1
CDR3: CATGGLFTDTQYF; DNA: TGTGCCACCGGGGGGTTGTTCACAGATACGCAGTATTTT; J: TRBJ2-3; V: TRBV24-1; size: .; D: .
CDR3: CASSLERGLNTEAFF; DNA: TGTGCCAGCAGCTTAGAACGGGGATTGAACACTGAAGCTTTCTTT; J: TRBJ1-1; V: TRBV7-9; size: .; D: .
CDR3: CASSFLGKRPTDTQYF; DNA: TGTGCCAGCAGTTTCTTGGGCAAGAGACCCACAGATACGCAGTATTTT; J: TRBJ2-3; V: TRBV28; size: .; D: .
CDR3: CASSAATSGGASEQFF; DNA: TGTGCCAGCAGCGCAGCAACTAGCGGGGGGGCCAGTGAGCAGTTCTTC; J: TRBJ2-1; V: TRBV5-4; size: .; D: TRBD2
CDR3: CASSLGTYGNTIYF; DNA: TGTGCCAGCAGCTTGGGGACATACGGAAACACCATATATTTT; J: TRBJ1-3; V: TRBV5-4; size: .; D: .
CDR3: CASSQGGGGADTQYF; DNA: TGCGCCAGCAGCCAAGGGGGCGGGGGGGCCGATACGCAGTATTTT; J: TRBJ2-3; V: TRBV4-3; size: .; D: TRBD2
CDR3: CASSAGSPDTQYF; DNA: TGTGCCAGCAGCGCGGGGAGCCCAGATACGCAGTATTTT; J: TRBJ2-3; V: TRBV9; size: once; D: .
CDR3: CASSGQGLNTGELFF; DNA: TGTGCCAGCAGCGGTCAGGGGTTGAACACCGGGGAGCTGTTTTTT; J: TRBJ2-2; V: TRBV7-2; size: .; D: .
CDR3: CASSRDRRGVGRDTQYF; DNA: TGTGCCAGCAGCCGCGACCGTCGAGGGGTGGGGAGGGATACGCAGTATTTT; J: TRBJ2-3; V: TRBV3-1/TRBV3-2; size: .; D: .
CDR3: CASTPGPGQGLYEQYF; DNA: TGTGCCAGCACCCCCGGACCGGGACAGGGATTATACGAGCAGTACTTC; J: TRBJ2-7; V: TRBV5-6; size: .; D: TRBD1
CDR3: CASSLAGWMEKLFF; DNA: TGTGCCAGCTCACTGGCAGGGTGGATGGAAAAACTGTTTTTT; J: TRBJ1-4; V: TRBV18; size: once; D: .
CDR3: CASSLFPGSNTEAFF; DNA: TGTGCCAGCAGTTTATTTCCAGGATCGAACACTGAAGCTTTCTTT; J: TRBJ1-1; V: TRBV28; size: .; D: .
CDR3: CASSYSESNQPQHF; DNA: TGTGCCAGCAGTTATTCCGAGAGCAATCAGCCCCAGCATTTT; J: TRBJ1-5; V: TRBV6-6; size: .; D: .
CDR3: CASSPSGSHGNEQFF; DNA: TGTGCCAGCAGCCCTAGCGGCTCCCATGGGAATGAGCAGTTCTTC; J: TRBJ2-1; V: TRBV7-3; size: .; D: TRBD2
CDR3: CASSPTRQNTGELFF; DNA: TGTGCCAGCAGCCCTACCCGACAGAACACCGGGGAGCTGTTTTTT; J: TRBJ2-2; V: TRBV7-2; size: .; D: .
CDR3: CASCPYSGPAYEQYF; DNA: TGCGCCAGCTGCCCATATAGCGGGCCTGCCTACGAGCAGTACTTC; J: TRBJ2-7; V: TRBV10-2; size: .; D: TRBD2
CDR3: CSVTGGSTDTQYF; DNA: TGCAGCGTTACAGGGGGTAGCACAGATACGCAGTATTTT; J: TRBJ2-3; V: TRBV29-1; size: .; D: TRBD1
CDR3: CASSQQQEGEKLFF; DNA: TGCGCCAGCAGCCAACAACAGGAAGGAGAAAAACTGTTTTTT; J: TRBJ1-4; V: TRBV4-1; size: .; D: .
CDR3: CASIDNSRGANNEQFF; DNA: TGTGCCAGTATCGATAACAGCCGGGGGGCAAACAATGAGCAGTTCTTC; J: TRBJ2-1; V: TRBV19; size: few; D: .
CDR3: CASSSWQGASSVRAKNIQYF; DNA: TGCGCCAGCAGCTCCTGGCAGGGGGCTTCTTCAGTGAGGGCCAAAAACATTCAGTACTTC; J: TRBJ2-4; V: TRBV5-1; size: .; D: TRBD1
CDR3: CATGGGRAPGANVLTF; DNA: TGTGCCACCGGAGGCGGGAGGGCCCCTGGGGCCAACGTCCTGACTTTC; J: TRBJ2-6; V: TRBV15; size: .; D: TRBD2
CDR3: CASSLQVRDYPYEQYF; DNA: TGTGCCAGCAGCCTCCAAGTCCGGGACTACCCCTACGAGCAGTACTTC; J: TRBJ2-7; V: TRBV7-8; size: .; D: TRBD2
CDR3: CANDTRDNYNEQFF; DNA: TGCGCCAACGATACCCGGGACAACTACAATGAGCAGTTCTTC; J: TRBJ2-1; V: TRBV10-1; size: .; D: .
CDR3: CAWGRQGAMPQHF; DNA: TGTGCCTGGGGTAGACAGGGGGCCATGCCCCAGCATTTT; J: TRBJ1-5; V: TRBV30; size: once; D: TRBD1
CDR3: CASSLTGSTDTQYF; DNA: TGTGCCAGCAGCTTAACAGGGAGCACGGATACGCAGTATTTT; J: TRBJ2-3; V: TRBV7-2; size: .; D: .
CDR3: CASSPGQGTLETQYF; DNA: TGTGCCAGCTCCCCTGGACAGGGGACATTGGAGACCCAGTACTTC; J: TRBJ2-5; V: TRBV18; size: .; D: TRBD1
CDR3: CAISGTGANVLTF; DNA: TGTGCCATCTCGGGGACTGGGGCCAACGTCCTGACTTTC; J: TRBJ2-6; V: TRBV19; size: .; D: .
CDR3: CASSIPTSGIHNEQFF; DNA: TGTGCCAGCAGTATACCTACTAGCGGGATACACAATGAGCAGTTCTTC; J: TRBJ2-1; V: TRBV28; size: few; D: TRBD2
CDR3: CASRTQGGNQPQHF; DNA: TGTGCCAGTAGGACACAGGGCGGTAATCAGCCCCAGCATTTT; J: TRBJ1-5; V: TRBV19; size: .; D: .
CDR3: CAWSVTENSPLHF; DNA: TGTGCCTGGAGTGTAACAGAGAATTCACCCCTCCACTTT; J: TRBJ1-6; V: TRBV30; size: .; D: .
CDR3: CASRPGQSSAEAFF; DNA: TGTGCCAGCAGGCCGGGACAAAGTTCCGCTGAAGCTTTCTTT; J: TRBJ1-1; V: TRBV28; size: once; D: .
CDR3: CASSPVRGYGYTF; DNA: TGTGCCAGTAGTCCCGTCCGGGGATATGGCTACACCTTC; J: TRBJ1-2; V: TRBV19; size: .; D: .
CDR3: CASSRDRAAYNEQFF; DNA: TGTGCCAGCAGTCGTGACAGGGCTGCCTACAATGAGCAGTTCTTC; J: TRBJ2-1; V: TRBV5-4; size: once; D: TRBD1
CDR3: CSATGTDTQYF; DNA: TGCAGTGCTACGGGCACAGATACGCAGTATTTT; J: TRBJ2-3; V: TRBV20-1; size: .; D: .
CDR3: CSVAGTSGSYNEQFF; DNA: TGCAGCGTTGCCGGGACTAGCGGGAGCTACAATGAGCAGTTCTTC; J: TRBJ2-1; V: TRBV29-1; size: .; D: TRBD2